These T cell receptor beta chains were read from a single sample in a study of T cells after yellow fever vaccination. TCRdb analysed the 5' RACE reads with MiXCR anew, one entry per CDR3 protein. The table has a few hundred thousand distinct CDR3 sequences, roughly 6.3% seen once. Source: CD4+ T cells sorted from PBMCs, taken on the day of the yellow fever booster vaccination. All receptors come from a man aged 25-45 years who received the YFV17D yellow fever vaccine. Each CDR3 is given without its conserved first and last residue. Each record gives: J gene, V gene, clone size, CDR3 protein. Expanded clones get a size class; other rows say once, few or many, or leave the size out.

j_gene: TRBJ2-5
v_gene: TRBV10-3
abundance: few
CDR3aa: AIGLAGETQY

j_gene: TRBJ1-2
v_gene: TRBV7-9
abundance: NA
CDR3aa: ASSLEGSHGYT

j_gene: TRBJ2-3
v_gene: TRBV30
abundance: few
CDR3aa: AWSGGLASTDTQY

j_gene: TRBJ2-5
v_gene: TRBV7-8
abundance: few
CDR3aa: ASSPLSGDGETQY

j_gene: TRBJ2-7
v_gene: TRBV6-2/TRBV6-3
abundance: NA
CDR3aa: ASGGQSYEQY

j_gene: TRBJ2-2
v_gene: TRBV10-1
abundance: many
CDR3aa: AGDRDRRIFPAAGELF

j_gene: TRBJ1-5
v_gene: TRBV27
abundance: few
CDR3aa: ASSFYGQGSNQPQH

j_gene: TRBJ2-3
v_gene: TRBV6-5
abundance: many
CDR3aa: ASSYLDTQY

j_gene: TRBJ2-1
v_gene: TRBV5-1
abundance: few
CDR3aa: ASSIMTSSPSGEQF

j_gene: TRBJ2-5
v_gene: TRBV7-7
abundance: few
CDR3aa: ASSRDRPPETQY

j_gene: TRBJ2-5
v_gene: TRBV12-3/TRBV12-4
abundance: NA
CDR3aa: ASIHLAGGRETQY

j_gene: TRBJ2-1
v_gene: TRBV5-1
abundance: NA
CDR3aa: ASSRTIGTSGNNEQF

j_gene: TRBJ2-7
v_gene: TRBV5-4
abundance: few
CDR3aa: ASSPPASYEQY

j_gene: TRBJ2-7
v_gene: TRBV3-1
abundance: NA
CDR3aa: ASSPTASSDEQY

j_gene: TRBJ2-7
v_gene: TRBV12-3/TRBV12-4
abundance: NA
CDR3aa: ASSLAGSNEQY

j_gene: TRBJ2-1
v_gene: TRBV12-3/TRBV12-4
abundance: few
CDR3aa: ASNKTDSYNEQF

j_gene: TRBJ1-1
v_gene: TRBV28
abundance: many
CDR3aa: ASRWVTTVAEAF

j_gene: TRBJ1-5
v_gene: TRBV7-8
abundance: NA
CDR3aa: ASSLVRTNQPQH

j_gene: TRBJ2-1
v_gene: TRBV24-1
abundance: NA
CDR3aa: ATSPSGTGERGEQF

j_gene: TRBJ1-6
v_gene: TRBV12-3/TRBV12-4
abundance: NA
CDR3aa: ASTFGTGVGHSPLH

j_gene: TRBJ2-5
v_gene: TRBV29-1
abundance: NA
CDR3aa: SVASASETQY

j_gene: TRBJ2-1
v_gene: TRBV20-1
abundance: few
CDR3aa: SARGLSGRPINEQF

j_gene: TRBJ2-1
v_gene: TRBV6-2/TRBV6-3
abundance: few
CDR3aa: ASSQGQTTNNEQF

j_gene: TRBJ2-1
v_gene: TRBV9
abundance: NA
CDR3aa: ASSVGTPFSTNEQF

j_gene: TRBJ2-3
v_gene: TRBV7-9
abundance: NA
CDR3aa: ASSSLGGRQSTDTQY

j_gene: TRBJ2-2
v_gene: TRBV6-1
abundance: once
CDR3aa: ASSHRDTGELF

j_gene: TRBJ2-7
v_gene: TRBV5-6
abundance: few
CDR3aa: ASTLRPAAEQY

j_gene: TRBJ2-2
v_gene: TRBV19
abundance: few
CDR3aa: ASCLTGGLNTGELF

j_gene: TRBJ1-1
v_gene: TRBV7-2
abundance: NA
CDR3aa: ASSFNWRKAF

j_gene: TRBJ2-7
v_gene: TRBV4-3
abundance: few
CDR3aa: ASSKEHNLLAYEQY

j_gene: TRBJ1-1
v_gene: TRBV20-1
abundance: NA
CDR3aa: SAEKGTGDTEAF

j_gene: TRBJ2-1
v_gene: TRBV20-1
abundance: few
CDR3aa: SVSGLAEEQF

j_gene: TRBJ2-1
v_gene: TRBV6-2/TRBV6-3
abundance: few
CDR3aa: ASTDSGTYNEQF

j_gene: TRBJ2-7
v_gene: TRBV19
abundance: many
CDR3aa: ASSMRATGEQY

j_gene: TRBJ2-7
v_gene: TRBV3-1
abundance: NA
CDR3aa: ASSEDGLADARY

j_gene: TRBJ2-2
v_gene: TRBV24-1
abundance: many
CDR3aa: ATSDPTGANTGELF

j_gene: TRBJ2-5
v_gene: TRBV10-3
abundance: NA
CDR3aa: AIPSGKVQETQY

j_gene: TRBJ2-3
v_gene: TRBV19
abundance: NA
CDR3aa: ASSNGGFTDTQY

j_gene: TRBJ2-2
v_gene: TRBV7-3
abundance: few
CDR3aa: ASSFEGAGELF

j_gene: TRBJ2-4
v_gene: TRBV20-1
abundance: NA
CDR3aa: SARDWVAGGAY

j_gene: TRBJ1-1
v_gene: TRBV29-1
abundance: NA
CDR3aa: SVGLVATEAF

j_gene: TRBJ2-3
v_gene: TRBV7-6
abundance: few
CDR3aa: ASSLGQLLLTDTQY

j_gene: TRBJ2-3
v_gene: TRBV20-1
abundance: NA
CDR3aa: SARGGGLAGGDTDTQY

j_gene: TRBJ2-1
v_gene: TRBV9
abundance: many
CDR3aa: ASSIGTSYNEQF

j_gene: TRBJ2-3
v_gene: TRBV7-9
abundance: NA
CDR3aa: ASSRSGSMQY

j_gene: TRBJ2-7
v_gene: TRBV20-1
abundance: NA
CDR3aa: SARRRDRVYEQY

j_gene: TRBJ2-2
v_gene: TRBV4-3
abundance: few
CDR3aa: ASSQDSGIGELF

j_gene: TRBJ2-3
v_gene: TRBV7-3
abundance: few
CDR3aa: ASSLRIGGATDTQY

j_gene: TRBJ2-7
v_gene: TRBV29-1
abundance: many
CDR3aa: SVAPGTGKNEQY